The T cell receptor beta chain under discussion was sequenced for a study of T-cell reconstitution after alpha-beta-depleted transplantation in children. Findings and limits, study-wide: Once a year had passed after transplant, T-cell counts and diversity came mostly from newly produced T cells.

Unique molecular identifiers were built into the TCRbeta library. Via MiXCR, TCRdb re-called the PCR reads, giving one row per CDR3 protein. The sample contains 60,000 to 85,000 distinct CDR3 sequences, roughly 20% of which appear only once. This clonotype was found many times. What it binds is not known. Germline CDR1 reads LGHDT; CDR2 reads YNNKEL (reference sequence). The CDR3 extends over 18 amino acids. Trimming removed 1 base at V and 9 bases at J, with 25 bases between. The TCR sequence derives from a male patient under 10 years old who had a stem cell transplant for acute lymphoblastic leukemia, so the T cells may come from the graft donor. V and J are TRBV3-1 and TRBJ2-1; D perhaps matches TRBD2 (6 bases). The sample consisted of PBMCs, mostly from graft donor cells, taken 360 days after TCRalphabeta/CD19-depleted stem cell transplant. The CDR3 DNA follows: TGTGCCAGCAGCCAAGGAGCCTTTTTTAGACTAGAGGGTGGTGAGCAGTTCTTC. It is translated as CASSQGAFFRLEGGEQFF.